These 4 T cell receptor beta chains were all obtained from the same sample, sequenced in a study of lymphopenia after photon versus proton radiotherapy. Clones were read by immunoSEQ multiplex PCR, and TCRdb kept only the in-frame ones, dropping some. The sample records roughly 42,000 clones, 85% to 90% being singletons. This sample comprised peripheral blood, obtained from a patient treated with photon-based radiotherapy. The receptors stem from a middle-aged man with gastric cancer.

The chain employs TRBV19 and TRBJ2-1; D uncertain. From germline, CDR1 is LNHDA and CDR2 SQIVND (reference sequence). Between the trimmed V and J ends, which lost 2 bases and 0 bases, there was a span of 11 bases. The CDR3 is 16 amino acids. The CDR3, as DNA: TGTGCCAGTAGTATACGGAGAGGTAGCTCCTACAATGAGCAGTTCTTC. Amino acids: CASSIRRGSSYNEQFF.

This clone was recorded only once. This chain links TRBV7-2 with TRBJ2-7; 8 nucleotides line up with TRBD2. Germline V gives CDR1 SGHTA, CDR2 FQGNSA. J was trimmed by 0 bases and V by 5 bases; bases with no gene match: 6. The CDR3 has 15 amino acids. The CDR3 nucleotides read TGTGCCAGCAGCCCACGGGAGGGCTTCTCCTACGAGCAGTACTTC. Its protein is CASSPREGFSYEQYF.

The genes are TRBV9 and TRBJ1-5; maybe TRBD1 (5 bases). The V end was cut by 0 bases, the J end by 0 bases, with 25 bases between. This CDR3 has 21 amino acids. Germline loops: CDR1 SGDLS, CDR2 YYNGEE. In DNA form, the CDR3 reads TGTGCCAGCAGCGTAGTCAGTGGTCGGGGGAGCCCATCTTATAGCAATCAGCCCCAGCATTTT. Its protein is CASSVVSGRGSPSYSNQPQHF.

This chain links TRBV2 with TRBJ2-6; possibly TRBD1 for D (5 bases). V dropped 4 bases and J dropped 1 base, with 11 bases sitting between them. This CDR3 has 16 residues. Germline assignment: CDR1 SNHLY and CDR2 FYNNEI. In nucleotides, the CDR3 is TGTGCCAGCAGTGGATTTAGGGGTTCTGGGGCCAACGTCCTGACTTTC. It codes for CASSGFRGSGANVLTF.